The count of the clone carrying this T cell receptor (beta chain) is one. Its antigen is undetermined. The CDR3 runs 13 residues. Trimming removed 4 bases from V and 12 bases from J, with 16 bases in between. CDR1 and CDR2 (germline): SNHLY, FYNNEI. Specified time point: pretreatment peripheral blood. This sample is part of a study of PD-L1 blockade in urothelial cancer. Study-level information: Patients' atezolizumab regimen, 1,200 mg intravenously every 3 weeks, began around 2014. Researchers found blood samples held a median of about 130,000 T cells. At 3 weeks after treatment start (second dose) and again at 6 weeks, blood was analyzed.

Method: immunoSEQ multiplex PCR; TCRdb's copy keeps in-frame clones and lacks some. The sample carries 70,000 to 85,000 clones, about nine tenths recorded once. Overall study results and limits: Lower than median blood TCR clonality before treatment predicted better survival.

The sequence was collected from a man between 65 and 79 years old with urothelial cancer. This chain uses TRBV2 with TRBJ2-1; a weak D match, TRBD1 (7 bases). The sequenced sample was PBMCs, obtained around atezolizumab (anti-PD-L1) treatment. The CDR3 region is CASSVGGGKRQFF. CDR3 coding DNA: TGTGCCAGCAGTGTAGGGGGCGGGAAGAGGCAGTTCTTC.